This T cell receptor (beta chain) was found in a study of blood T cells in healthy people across ages. Study background: With template switching, about one barcoded beta molecule was captured per two T cells.

The length of the CDR3 is 12 residues. Germline CDR1 reads SGHTA; CDR2 reads FQGNSA. V lost 3 bases and J lost 6, with 9 bases in between. Overall study results and limits: Diversity estimates from one million T cells were considered underestimates.

The draw of peripheral blood yielded roughly 9.1 milliliters from each donor. Sample-barcoded 5' priming and a J-beta primer mix drove a second PCR of about 6 to 12 cycles. Each cDNA molecule carried a tag from a template-switch adaptor that contained 12 random nucleotides. TCRdb reprocessed the 5' RACE reads with MiXCR, giving one entry per CDR3 protein. The sample consists of hundreds of thousands of distinct CDR3 sequences, around 26% of them appearing once. This clonotype was seen ten or more times. Its antigen remains unknown. The clonotype was recovered from a woman older than 75 in good health. The sample was blood. The chain has TRBV7-2 and TRBJ2-7; D possibly uses TRBD1 or TRBD2 (5 bases each). The CDR3, as DNA: TGTGCCAGCAGCTTTTTGGGACGCGAGCAGTACTTC. This translates into CASSFLGREQYF.